This T cell receptor beta chain was captured by sequencing in a study of blood T cell repertoires in COVID-19. Study information: Acute and convalescent COVID-19 samples came from the United States, Italy and Spain. PBMCs, B-cell-depleted T cells, or T cells provided the cDNA or gDNA that made up the material.

In the authors' methods: Researchers report that nucleated cell counts were estimated from reference gene primer amplification. Sequencing was performed with immunoSEQ multiplex PCR; in TCRdb, only in-frame clones are kept and a portion is missing. V and J calls and clone size are those listed in that table; D and trimming were worked out from the DNA. The table includes 150,000 to 200,000 clones, roughly nine tenths detected once. Germline V gene data show CDR1 as SGDLS and CDR2 as YYNGEE. Trimming cost V 1 base and J 2 bases; bases outside gene matches: 4. This CDR3 region has 15 residues. The clonotype comes from a man in his forties with acute or convalescent COVID-19. The chain is built from TRBV9 and TRBJ2-5; 8 positions agree with TRBD1. Sample: peripheral blood. In DNA form, the CDR3 reads TGTGCCAGCAGCGTAACAGGGGGGCAACAAGAGACCCAGTACTTC. Protein: CASSVTGGQQETQYF.